Each of the 26 T cell receptor beta chains below was sequenced from the same sample in a study of blood T cells in healthy people across ages. Primers used in a second PCR of roughly 7 to 12 cycles were a sample-barcoded 5' primer and a J-beta primer mix. Each CDR3 protein gets one entry after TCRdb re-called the 5' RACE reads with MiXCR. The sample lists 600,000 to 850,000 distinct CDR3 sequences, roughly 47% occurring once. Source material: blood. All receptors come from a woman aged 55-70 years in good health.

The chain has TRBV18 and TRBJ1-4; D is perhaps TRBD1 (5 bases). This CDR3 contains 17 residues. With 5 bases removed from V and 7 bases from J, the gap between germline ends came to 23 bases. Germline-derived CDR1 and CDR2 are KGHSH and LQKENI. DNA for the CDR3: TGTGCCAGCTCAGCAACCGGGGCCCGGGCTAATCGTGAAAAACTGTTTTTT. Residues: CASSATGARANREKLFF. Full variable domain (outside the CDR3, taken from reference TRBV18 and TRBJ1-4): NAGVMQNPRHLVRRRGQEARLRCSPMKGHSHVYWYRQLPEEGLKFMVYLQKENIIDESGMPKERFSAEFPKEGPSILRIQQVVRGDSAAYFCASSATGARANREKLFFGSGTQLSVL.

This clonotype occurred a few times. This chain joins TRBV10-2 and TRBJ2-1; 12 bases fit TRBD2. Per germline, CDR1 WSHSY and CDR2 SAAADI. J lost 7 bases, V lost 3 bases, and 10 bases had no gene match. The CDR3 extends over 17 amino acids. In DNA form, the CDR3 reads TGCGCCAGCAGTGATGCTAGCGGGGGGGCCGGTAATAATGAGCAGTTCTTC. This codes for CASSDASGGAGNNEQFF.

The V gene is TRBV20-1, the J gene TRBJ2-1, with TRBD2 matching over 13 bases. Germline lookup yields CDR1 DFQATT and CDR2 SNEGSKA (reference sequence). The CDR3 totals 18 residues. The V segment lost 5 bases and the J segment 0 bases; nucleotides outside the gene matches: 10. CDR3 nucleotide sequence: TGCAGTGCTGCACAGAGGACTAGCGGGAGCAGCTCCTACAATGAGCAGTTCTTC. It encodes CSAAQRTSGSSSYNEQFF.

Of note for this clonotype: This may be a read error: a much more frequent sequence differs by one nucleotide. The V call is TRBV29-1, the J call TRBJ2-4; 8 nucleotides match TRBD2. With 4 bases clipped from V and 7 bases from J, the junction kept 9 bases outside the gene matches. The V gene's germline CDR1 is SQVTM and CDR2 ANQGSEA. The CDR3 is 14 residues long. The CDR3 is CSVAGTSGSNIQYF. The CDR3 region has the DNA TGCAGCGTTGCCGGGACCAGCGGGAGTAACATTCAGTACTTC. The full variable domain, with the rest looked up from reference TRBV29-1 and TRBJ2-4, is SAVISQKPSRDICQRGTSLTIQCQVDSQVTMMFWYRQQPGQSLTLIATANQGSEATYESGFVIDKFPISRPNLTFSTLTVSNMSPEDSSIYLCSVAGTSGSNIQYFGAGTRLSVL.

This chain connects TRBV7-9 to TRBJ2-1; 14 bases agree with TRBD2. The CDR3 totals 18 residues. Germline-derived CDR1 and CDR2 are SEHNR and FQNEAQ (reference sequence). V lost 4 bases to trimming and J lost 2 bases; unmatched junction nucleotides: 7. CDR3 DNA sequence: TGTGCCAGCAGCTCTCAGGGACTAGCGGGAGAGACCTACAATGAGCAGTTCTTC. As protein: CASSSQGLAGETYNEQFF. Combining the CDR3 with reference TRBV7-9 and TRBJ2-1 gives the whole variable domain DTGVSQNPRHKITKRGQNVTFRCDPISEHNRLYWYRQTLGQGPEFLTYFQNEAQLEKSRLLSDRFSAERPKGSFSTLEIQRTEQGDSAMYLCASSSQGLAGETYNEQFFGPGTRLTVL.

This rearrangement joins TRBV6-1 to TRBJ1-1; D is unclear. Looked up from germline, CDR1 is MNHNS and CDR2 is SASEGT. Trimming left V 4 bases short and J 5 bases short, with 8 bases between. CDR3 size: 12 residues. CDR3 nucleotide sequence: TGTGCCAGCAGTGCCCGTGTAACTGAAGCTTTCTTT. Amino acids: CASSARVTEAFF.

The rearrangement uses TRBV6-5 and TRBJ2-7; D gene ambiguous. Germline loops: CDR1 MNHEY, CDR2 SVGAGI. Trimming took off 2 bases at V and 11 bases at J, with 16 bases between the two ends. The CDR3 loop spans 13 amino acids. The CDR3 nucleotides are TGTGCCAGCAGTTACGAAGCTGGGCTCCCTAAGTACTTC. It specifies CASSYEAGLPKYF.

The rearrangement joins TRBV27 to TRBJ2-7; D gene unclear. The tail of the sequence fits TRBJ2-5 better, so the J call may be wrong. Germline V gene data show CDR1 as MNHEY and CDR2 as SMNVEV (reference sequence). The CDR3 loop spans 12 amino acids. The CDR3 loop reads CASRMRSETQYF. CDR3 DNA: TGTGCCAGCAGGATGAGGAGTGAGACCCAGTACTTC.

The V gene is TRBV6-5, the J gene TRBJ2-1; 8 bases are a match to TRBD1. The CDR3 contains 13 residues. Germline CDR1 and CDR2: MNHEY and SVGAGI. The junction had 2 bases not matched to a gene; V was cut back by 5 bases and J by 5 bases. The chain's CDR3 is CASSKGQDNEQFF. The DNA for the CDR3 is TGTGCCAGCAGTAAGGGACAGGACAATGAGCAGTTCTTC.

Of note for this clonotype: This may be a read error: a much more frequent sequence differs by one nucleotide. Here the CDR3 reads CASSVEGQGDYGYTF. As DNA, the CDR3 is TGTGCCAGCAGCGTAGAGGGACAGGGGGACTATGGCTACACCTTC. The chain recombines TRBV9 with TRBJ1-2, with TRBD1 identical over 11 bases. Germline CDR1 reads SGDLS; CDR2 reads YYNGEE. Trimming took 0 bases from V and 3 from J; bases not matched to a gene: 1. This CDR3 is 15 amino acids long.

This clonotype was seen many times. The CDR3 region is CASSLFGRGRQETQYF. CDR3 coding DNA: TGTGCCAGCAGCTTATTCGGCAGGGGGAGGCAAGAGACCCAGTACTTC. V is TRBV7-3 and J is TRBJ2-5, with D perhaps TRBD1 (7 bases). V dropped 2 bases and J dropped 2 bases, with 15 bases sitting between them. Germline loops: CDR1 SGHTA, CDR2 FQGTGA. The CDR3 has 16 residues.

Notes on this clonotype: A single base separates this from a much larger clone, so it may be a read error. The V gene is TRBV5-5, the J gene TRBJ2-7; no clear D. Trimming took 2 bases from V and 7 from J, leaving 10 bases between them. Looked up from germline, CDR1 is SGHKS and CDR2 is YYEKEE (reference sequence). The CDR3 sequence is 12 residues long. The CDR3 DNA is TGTGCCAGCAGCTTTAGTATCAATGAGCAGTACTTC. Its translation: CASSFSINEQYF.

The CDR3 spells CASSQDLLARDYNEQFF. CDR3 in DNA: TGTGCCAGCTCCCAGGACCTACTAGCGAGAGACTACAATGAGCAGTTCTTC. The chain joins TRBV18 to TRBJ2-1; 7 bases agree with TRBD2. Per the germline V gene, CDR1 is KGHSH and CDR2 is LQKENI. This CDR3 comprises 17 residues. The trim removed 6 bases at V and 3 bases at J, leaving 14 bases unmatched.

The sample holds one count of this clonotype. The chain combines TRBV20-1 with TRBJ2-1; TRBD1 might be the D (5 bases). Germline V lookup: CDR1 DFQATT, CDR2 SNEGSKA (reference sequence). This CDR3 region has 16 residues. Trimming removed 0 bases from V and 6 bases from J, with 18 bases in between. The CDR3 here is CSARDGLRLRGNEQFF. The CDR3 DNA reads as TGCAGTGCTAGAGATGGCCTGCGGCTTAGGGGCAATGAGCAGTTCTTC.

The rearrangement joins TRBV5-1 to TRBJ1-1, with D uncertain. V gave up 7 bases and J gave up 12 bases, with 22 bases separating them. The CDR3 has 13 amino acids. CDR1 is SGHRS, CDR2 YFSETQ, per germline. The CDR3 loop is CASGSPPAPRTFF. DNA for the CDR3: TGCGCCAGCGGCTCACCTCCGGCCCCCAGAACTTTCTTT.

This clonotype showed up just a few times. In nucleotides, the CDR3 is TGTGCCAGCAGCTTTGGACTAGCGGAACGCTGCGAGCAGTACTTC. This codes for CASSFGLAERCEQYF. The chain uses TRBV7-2 and TRBJ2-4; 10 bases map to TRBD2. The last part of the DNA fits TRBJ2-7 better; the J call may be wrong. In germline, CDR1 is SGHTA, CDR2 FQGNSA. The CDR3 spans 15 residues.

This clonotype was recorded a few times. This sequence joins TRBV6-1 and TRBJ2-5, with 15 bases matching TRBD2. Germline assignment: CDR1 MNHNS and CDR2 SASEGT. The CDR3 is 17 residues long. V trimming: 4 bases; J trimming: 2 bases; junction bases outside the gene matches: 5. CDR3 sequence reads: CASSGGLAGGLQETQYF. The CDR3 DNA reads as TGTGCCAGCAGTGGGGGACTAGCGGGGGGCCTACAAGAGACCCAGTACTTC.

Turning to this clonotype: A read error may account for a junction end that differs from germline. The chain joins TRBV5-1 to TRBJ2-1; the match to TRBD1 covers 9 bases. Germline V gene lookup returns CDR1 SGHRS and CDR2 YFSETQ. The CDR3 is 16 amino acids. CDR3 loop: CASSLDDGQGLNEQLF. The CDR3 coding sequence is TGCGCCAGCAGCTTGGACGATGGACAGGGGCTCAATGAGCAGCTCTTC.

This clonotype turned up a few times. V gene TRBV6-5 combines with J gene TRBJ2-1, with unresolved D. The germline V gene encodes CDR1 MNHEY and CDR2 SVGAGI. V was cut by 6 bases and J by 0 bases, with 12 bases left in between. This CDR3 has 15 amino acids. The CDR3 protein is CASRLKPSSYNEQFF. In DNA form, the CDR3 reads TGTGCCAGCAGACTGAAGCCTAGCTCCTACAATGAGCAGTTCTTC.

This clonotype has a handful of counts. The J gene is TRBJ2-5, the V gene TRBV4-2; 10 nucleotides line up with TRBD2. CDR1 is LGHNA and CDR2 is YNFKEQ in the germline V gene. With V trimmed by 2 bases and J by 3 bases, 6 bases remained unmatched. The CDR3 runs 16 residues. The CDR3 loop is CASSQTFTSGEETQYF. The CDR3 DNA sequence: TGTGCCAGCAGCCAAACATTTACTAGCGGGGAAGAGACCCAGTACTTC.

The table lists this clonotype with a few counts. The V gene is TRBV5-1, the J gene TRBJ2-1; perhaps TRBD2 as D (5 bases). The V gene's germline CDR1 is SGHRS and CDR2 YFSETQ. CDR3 length: 14 residues. The ends were cut back, 1 base at V and 5 bases at J, with 10 bases in the middle. CDR3 loop: CASSLSPGDNEQFF. Here the CDR3 DNA reads TGCGCCAGCAGCTTGTCCCCCGGGGACAATGAGCAGTTCTTC.

This clonotype came up once. The genes are TRBV10-2 and TRBJ1-5; 12 bases are shared with TRBD1. CDR3 size: 15 residues. J was trimmed by 4 bases and V by 6 bases; bases with no gene match: 4. CDR1 WSHSY and CDR2 SAAADI come from the germline V gene. The CDR3 is CASRAGQGANQPQHF. CDR3 nucleotide sequence: TGCGCCAGCAGGGCGGGACAGGGGGCAAATCAGCCCCAGCATTTT.

This chain connects TRBV11-3 to TRBJ2-7; D possibly uses TRBD1 or TRBD2 (5 bases each). There are 16 residues in the CDR3. Germline values: CDR1 SGHNT, CDR2 YENEEA. V was trimmed by 1 base and J by 7 bases, leaving 20 bases between them. The CDR3 DNA follows: TGTGCCAGCAGCTTAGGAGTTGGGACGGGTTCCAATGAGCAGTACTTC. It is translated as CASSLGVGTGSNEQYF.

The chain employs TRBV27 and TRBJ2-3; D perhaps matches TRBD2 (5 bases). Trimming left V 1 base short and J 8 bases short, with 16 bases between. This CDR3 is 15 amino acids long. CDR1 and CDR2 from the germline V gene are MNHEY and SMNVEV (reference sequence). CDR3 nucleotide sequence: TGTGCCAGCAGTTTATACCCCTCCAGCGGTACTACGCAGTATTTT. Translation gives CASSLYPSSGTTQYF.

This sequence joins TRBV4-3 and TRBJ2-4; D possibly corresponds to TRBD1 (5 bases). The CDR3 has 15 amino acids. Germline values: CDR1 LGHNA, CDR2 YSLEER. Trimming took 2 bases from V and 8 from J, leaving 16 bases between them. The CDR3 here is CASSQWPPVGDIQYF. The CDR3 coding sequence is TGCGCCAGCAGCCAATGGCCTCCCGTAGGGGACATTCAGTACTTC.

Comments on this clonotype: A much larger clone differs from this one at a single base, so this may be a read error. The gene calls are TRBV29-1 and TRBJ2-1; D unclear. Judging by the DNA end, TRBJ2-7 fits better; the J call may be wrong. The CDR3 has 13 residues. Germline V gene data show CDR1 as SQVTM and CDR2 as ANQGSEA. The CDR3 spells CSVAPDSYNEQYF. CDR3 DNA sequence: TGCAGCGTTGCCCCAGACTCCTACAATGAGCAGTACTTC.